Presented here are 14 T cell receptor beta chains from one specimen sequenced in a study of Graves' ophthalmopathy and Graves' hyperthyroidism. The TCR beta CDR3 regions underwent amplification from RNA transcripts. The workflow started with a first-round RT-PCR run with HTBI primers and then moved on to a second-round multiplex PCR. TCRdb redid the calling of the multiplex PCR reads with MiXCR, one entry per CDR3 protein. The sample carries around 51,000 distinct CDR3 sequences, less than 65% recorded once. Sample: peripheral blood. The source of these receptors is an adult man with Graves' ophthalmopathy.

The sample holds many counts of this clonotype. The V call is TRBV19, the J call TRBJ2-2; 8 bases agree with TRBD1. The CDR3 spans 14 residues. Germline CDR1 is LNHDA and CDR2 is SQIVND (reference sequence). V lost 7 bases to trimming and J lost 4 bases; unmatched junction nucleotides: 5. The CDR3 here is CASTRTGSTGELFF. As DNA, the CDR3 is TGTGCCAGTACCCGGACAGGGAGCACCGGGGAGCTGTTTTTT. Full variable domain (rest looked up from reference TRBV19 and TRBJ2-2): DGGITQSPKYLFRKEGQNVTLSCEQNLNHDAMYWYRQDPGQGLRLIYYSQIVNDFQKGDIAEGYSVSREKKESFPLTVTSAQKNPTAFYLCASTRTGSTGELFFGEGSRLTVL.

This chain joins TRBV9 and TRBJ1-6; no firm D call. This CDR3 spans 15 amino acids. The V end lost 5 bases, the J end lost 0 bases, and 9 bases lay between the germline ends. The germline V gene encodes CDR1 SGDLS and CDR2 YYNGEE. CDR3 region: CASSSYVSYNSPLHF. DNA of the CDR3: TGTGCCAGCAGTTCTTATGTCTCCTATAATTCACCCCTCCACTTT.

This clonotype was seen at least ten times. The V and J genes are TRBV3-1 and TRBJ2-7; no clear D gene. Germline V gene data show CDR1 as LGHDT and CDR2 as YNNKEL (reference sequence). This CDR3 spans 13 amino acids. Trimming removed 4 bases at V and 6 bases at J, with 13 bases between. The CDR3 nucleotides are TGTGCCAGCAGCCCGGGCCTTCGTGGCGAGCAGTACTTC. Its protein product is CASSPGLRGEQYF.

The V gene is TRBV7-8, the J gene TRBJ2-7; D is possibly TRBD1 (6 bases). CDR1 is SGHVS, CDR2 FQNEAQ, per germline. The CDR3 spans 15 residues. V lost 1 base and J lost 2, with 12 bases in between. This CDR3 is CASSLGGGKTYEQYF. CDR3 sequence (DNA): TGTGCCAGCAGCTTAGGAGGGGGAAAAACCTACGAGCAGTACTTC.

V and J are TRBV6-5 and TRBJ2-3; 9 nucleotides line up with TRBD1. J gave up 4 bases and V 5 bases, and 10 bases lay outside the gene matches. CDR3 size: 16 residues. CDR1 MNHEY and CDR2 SVGAGI come from the germline V gene. The CDR3 DNA reads TGTGCCAGCAGTCCACCGACTGGGACAGGGTCAGATACGCAGTATTTT. Translating gives CASSPPTGTGSDTQYF.

This clonotype was recorded many times. This rearrangement joins TRBV12-3 or TRBV12-4 to TRBJ1-5, with 7 bases fitting TRBD1. J lost 1 base, V lost 3 bases, and 0 bases had no gene match. The CDR3 totals 14 residues. In DNA, the CDR3 is TGTGCCAGCAGTTTGACAGGGAGCAATCAGCCCCAGCATTTT. This sequence encodes CASSLTGSNQPQHF.

This clonotype was observed a single time. A read error may produce the germline difference seen at one junction end. This chain links TRBV7-6 with TRBJ2-7; D unclear. The CDR3 has 13 residues. Per the germline V gene, CDR1 is SGHVS and CDR2 is FNYEAQ. The CDR3: CAGSLASSYEQYF. CDR3 nucleotides: TGTGCCGGCAGCTTAGCAAGCTCCTACGAGCAGTACTTC.

About this clonotype: The junction departs from the called germline gene at one end, perhaps through a read error. The rearrangement uses TRBV7-2 and TRBJ2-7; unclear D gene. The CDR3 sequence is 14 residues long. Germline V lookup: CDR1 SGHTA, CDR2 FQGNSA. CDR3 DNA: TGTGCCAGCAGCTTTTCGGGCGACTCCTACGAGCAGCACTTC. Its protein is CASSFSGDSYEQHF.

This chain uses TRBV4-3 with TRBJ2-1; TRBD1 agrees at 7 bases. The CDR3 extends over 16 amino acids. The germline V gene encodes CDR1 LGHNA and CDR2 YSLEER. V gave up 6 bases and J gave up 7 bases; unmatched junction bases: 15. The CDR3 region is CASSPESTGVENEQFF. DNA of the CDR3: TGCGCCAGCAGTCCCGAATCTACAGGGGTGGAGAATGAGCAGTTCTTC.

J is TRBJ1-1 and V is TRBV20-1; 7 bases map to TRBD1. This CDR3 is built from 14 residues. Germline V gives CDR1 DFQATT, CDR2 SNEGSKA (reference sequence). J was trimmed by 4 bases and V by 6 bases; bases with no gene match: 11. CDR3 residues: CSAPPLTGFTEAFF. DNA for the CDR3: TGCAGTGCCCCACCCTTGACAGGGTTCACTGAAGCTTTCTTT.

This clonotype was recorded many times. The chain links TRBV11-2 to TRBJ2-7; 7 bases fit TRBD2. The germline gives CDR1 SGHAT, CDR2 FQNNGV. After removal of 5 bases from V and 3 bases from J, the junction contained 7 bases not matched to a gene. This CDR3 comprises 14 residues. The chain's CDR3 is CASSGLGTFYEQYF. The CDR3 DNA is TGTGCCAGCAGCGGACTAGGGACTTTCTACGAGCAGTACTTC. The entire variable domain, with the rest obtained from reference TRBV11-2 and TRBJ2-7, is as follows: EAGVAQSPRYKIIEKRQSVAFWCNPISGHATLYWYQQILGQGPKLLIQFQNNGVVDDSQLPKDRFSAERLKGVDSTLKIQPAKLEDSAVYLCASSGLGTFYEQYFGPGTRLTVT.

Note on this clonotype: A single base separates this from a much larger clone, so it may be a read error. The V gene is TRBV28, the J gene TRBJ1-5; 7 bases map to TRBD1. Germline-derived CDR1 and CDR2 are MDHEN and SYDVKM. The CDR3 extends over 15 amino acids. V lost 6 bases, J lost 5 bases, and 10 bases stayed unmatched. The CDR3 loop is CASRRQGISHQPQHF. CDR3 DNA: TGTGCCAGCAGGAGACAGGGTATTTCACATCAGCCCCAGCATTTT.

In this sample, this clonotype turned up many times. The chain combines TRBV11-2 with TRBJ2-7; TRBD1 aligns across 7 bases. V gave up 3 bases and J gave up 4 bases; unmatched junction bases: 0. Per germline, CDR1 SGHAT and CDR2 FQNNGV. This CDR3 contains 12 residues. The CDR3 region is CASSLTGYEQYF. The DNA for the CDR3 is TGTGCCAGCAGCTTGACAGGGTACGAGCAGTACTTC.

The rearrangement joins TRBV24-1 to TRBJ1-5; no definite D call. Germline loops: CDR1 KGHDR, CDR2 SFDVKD. Trimming pared 5 bases from V and 0 bases from J, leaving 7 bases between. This CDR3 contains 14 residues. The CDR3 loop reads CATSGAYSNQPQHF. CDR3 nucleotide sequence: TGTGCCACCAGTGGGGCTTATAGCAATCAGCCCCAGCATTTT.